This paragraph reports one TCR beta chain. Antigen unknown. The source of the sample is a study of cytomegalovirus exposure and HLA in healthy donors. Primers for the PCR totalled 60 Vbeta and 13 Jbeta. The table came from immunoSEQ multiplex PCR; TCRdb's copy has only in-frame clones and leaves some out. This sample contains 68,000 or so clones. Study-wide results and limits: TCR beta V- and J-gene trimming was later associated with a missense DCLRE1C variant. Most TCR beta V segments were productive about 87% or about 30% of the time in an earlier analysis. Later analysis identified around 15,000 TCR beta sequences associated with HLA alleles, using a false discovery rate threshold of 0.05. Cytomegalovirus-associated TCR beta chains were listed, numbering 164.

CDR1 is SGHAT and CDR2 is FQNNGV in the germline V gene. After removal of 5 bases from V and 5 bases from J, the junction contained 6 bases not matched to a gene. The CDR3 spans 14 residues. This TCR derives from a boy aged 10-17 years in good health and CMV-seronegative. Sequencing used PBMCs. The chain links TRBV11-2 to TRBJ1-1; 9 bases map to TRBD1. CDR3 sequence: CASSPGQGWTEAFF. CDR3 bases: TGTGCCAGCAGCCCAGGACAGGGGTGGACTGAAGCTTTCTTT.